The T cell receptor beta chain under discussion was sequenced for a study of a mutant IDH1 vaccine in newly diagnosed glioma. Study overall: Once 4-6 weeks had passed after radiotherapy alone, vaccination started, or it started with temozolomide cycles.

The method was immunoSEQ multiplex PCR; TCRdb's version includes in-frame clones alone and lacks a portion of them. There are about 55,000 clones in the sample; under 90% occur only once, and 6.2% lies in the top ten. Time point specified: week 23, last vaccination. In every dose of vaccine, 300 ug of mutant IDH1 20-mer peptide was given alongside topical imiquimod. About this clone itself: Its antigen remains unknown.

This specimen was PBMCs, taken from a glioma patient whose treatment included an IDH1 peptide vaccine. This TCR was recovered from a man aged 40-55 years with glioma.

DNA of the CDR3: TGTGCCAGCACCCCGGGACCTTCACCCTACGAGCAGTACTTC. This encodes CASTPGPSPYEQYF. The chain links TRBV9 to TRBJ2-7; tentatively, D is TRBD1 or TRBD2 (5 bases each). Per the germline V gene, CDR1 is SGDLS and CDR2 is YYNGEE. The V and J ends lost 6 bases and 2 bases respectively, with 15 bases between them. The CDR3 is 14 residues long.